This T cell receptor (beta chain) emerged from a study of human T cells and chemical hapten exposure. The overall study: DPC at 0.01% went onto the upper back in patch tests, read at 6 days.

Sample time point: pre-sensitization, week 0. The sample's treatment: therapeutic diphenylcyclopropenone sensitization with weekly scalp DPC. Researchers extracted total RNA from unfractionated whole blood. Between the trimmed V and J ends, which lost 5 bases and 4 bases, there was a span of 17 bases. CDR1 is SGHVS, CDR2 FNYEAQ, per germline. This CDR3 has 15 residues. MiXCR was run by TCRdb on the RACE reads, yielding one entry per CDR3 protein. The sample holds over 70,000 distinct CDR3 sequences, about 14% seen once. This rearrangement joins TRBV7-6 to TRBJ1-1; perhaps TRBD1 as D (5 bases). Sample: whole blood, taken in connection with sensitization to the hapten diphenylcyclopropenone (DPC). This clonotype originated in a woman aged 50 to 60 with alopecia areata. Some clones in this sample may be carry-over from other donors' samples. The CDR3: CASSRSMQGVTEAFF. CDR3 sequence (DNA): TGTGCCAGCAGCCGATCAATGCAGGGAGTCACTGAAGCTTTCTTT.